The text below deals with one T cell receptor beta chain. This entry is derived from a study of CD8 T cells in ankylosing spondylitis. Each CDR3 protein is one row after TCRdb ran MiXCR on the 5' RACE reads. The sample lists nearly 250,000 distinct CDR3 sequences; approximately 30% were seen once. CDR1 and CDR2 (germline): DFQATT, SNEGSKA (reference sequence). This CDR3 is 17 amino acids long. V lost 5 bases and J lost 5; bases outside the gene matches: 14. This receptor was obtained from a male donor with ankylosing spondylitis or in good health (not recorded which). Sample: blood, either unsorted or a sorted T cell fraction (not recorded which). The rearrangement uses TRBV20-1 and TRBJ2-5; 13 positions agree with TRBD2. In DNA form, the CDR3 reads TGCAGTGCTGACAAACTAGCGGGGGGGCAAGTGAGGGAGACCCAGTACTTC. Its protein is CSADKLAGGQVRETQYF.